This TCR beta chain was sequenced for a study of CD8+ T cells in alopecia areata. Germline assignment: CDR1 SQVTM and CDR2 ANQGSEA. The CDR3 contains 12 residues. Trimming cost V 4 bases and J 7 bases; bases outside gene matches: 3. This clone was picked up a small number of times. Isolated RNA was reverse transcribed into cDNA used as the sequencing template. Some clones are missing from TCRdb's copy, which holds only in-frame ones; the method was immunoSEQ multiplex PCR. The table records 120,000 to 150,000 clones, roughly 50% of them present only once. The sequenced sample was CD4+ T cells sorted from blood. The J gene is TRBJ2-1, the V gene TRBV29-1; TRBD1 agrees at 8 bases. This TCR came from a human donor with alopecia areata. CDR3 protein: CSVAGGRNEQFF. In DNA form, the CDR3 reads TGCAGCGTTGCAGGGGGCAGGAATGAGCAGTTCTTC.